Sequencing of this TCR beta chain was carried out in a study of cytomegalovirus exposure and HLA in healthy donors. Study conclusions and caveats: The only immune exposure information that was available was CMV serostatus. It was reportedly the case that the classifier diagnosed cytomegalovirus status with high specificity and sensitivity.

V lost 0 bases and J lost 0, with 12 bases in between. Germline CDR1 GTSNPN, CDR2 SVGIG (reference sequence). The length of the CDR3 is 16 residues. 60 Vbeta and 13 Jbeta primers were used in PCR. Method: immunoSEQ multiplex PCR; TCRdb's copy keeps in-frame clones and lacks some. The profile shows approximately 120,000 clones, approximately 87% of them singletons. Notes on this clone: Its antigen is unknown.

Sequenced input: PBMCs. The source is a man younger than 30 in good health and CMV-seropositive. The chain combines TRBV30 with TRBJ1-3; D may be TRBD1 (5 bases). The CDR3 reads CAWSVQAGSSGNTIYF. In nucleotides, the CDR3 is TGTGCCTGGAGTGTACAGGCAGGGTCCTCTGGAAACACCATATATTTT.